These 24 T cell receptor beta chains originate from one sample sequenced in a study of early stage breast cancer tumors. Produced via immunoSEQ multiplex PCR; TCRdb's table is partial and in-frame only. The table includes just over 50,000 clones, around four fifths detected once. The sequenced sample consisted of blood. The receptors originated from a person aged 40 to 49 with breast cancer.

This clone was observed a few times. This chain links TRBV7-9 with TRBJ1-1; 7 bases agree with TRBD1. The V segment lost 4 bases and the J segment 11 bases; nucleotides outside the gene matches: 7. The CDR3 spans 12 residues. CDR1 is SEHNR and CDR2 is FQNEAQ in the germline V gene (reference sequence). The CDR3 reads CASSSEQGGAFF. In DNA form, the CDR3 reads TGTGCCAGCAGCTCTGAGCAGGGGGGGGCTTTCTTT.

The rearrangement uses TRBV7-9 and TRBJ2-7; D may be TRBD2 (8 bases). The CDR3 spans 16 residues. The germline V gene encodes CDR1 SEHNR and CDR2 FQNEAQ (reference sequence). Trimming stripped 3 bases from V and 1 base from J, with 16 bases between. CDR3 region: CASSFGGDSPSYEQYF. DNA for the CDR3: TGTGCCAGCAGCTTCGGGGGGGACAGCCCGTCCTACGAGCAGTACTTC.

V gene TRBV30 combines with J gene TRBJ2-7; 7 nucleotides align to TRBD1. V gave up 8 bases and J gave up 4 bases; unmatched junction bases: 11. This CDR3 is 13 amino acids long. Germline V lookup: CDR1 GTSNPN, CDR2 SVGIG (reference sequence). This chain's CDR3 is CAQARQGKYEQYF. The CDR3 DNA reads as TGTGCCCAAGCAAGACAGGGAAAGTACGAGCAGTACTTC.

The chain employs TRBV5-1 and TRBJ1-4; D gene uncertain. Germline V gene data show CDR1 as SGHRS and CDR2 as YFSETQ. The CDR3 consists of 14 residues. V shed 3 bases and J shed 0 bases, with 6 bases lying between them. CDR3 in DNA: TGCGCCAGCAGCTCGACGGCAACTAATGAAAAACTGTTTTTT. It translates to CASSSTATNEKLFF.

This clone was detected only once. V usage is TRBV25-1 and J usage is TRBJ2-7, with D possibly TRBD1 on 6 matching bases. The CDR3 is 14 residues long. Germline CDR1 and CDR2: MGHDK and SYGVNS. Trimming left V 5 bases short and J 2 bases short, with 13 bases between. The CDR3 reads CASSSTGITYEQYF. The CDR3 DNA sequence: TGTGCCAGCAGTAGTACAGGGATCACCTACGAGCAGTACTTC.

In this sample, this clone turned up a few times. The J gene is TRBJ1-3, the V gene TRBV6-5; D unclear. CDR1 MNHEY and CDR2 SVGAGI come from the germline V gene. This CDR3 region has 15 residues. V lost 0 bases to trimming and J lost 1 base, with 7 bases between them. The CDR3 sequence: CASSYSGGSGNTIYF. CDR3 sequence (DNA): TGTGCCAGCAGTTACTCGGGAGGGTCTGGAAACACCATATATTTT.

V usage is TRBV19 and J usage is TRBJ1-3; TRBD1 matches 7 bases. Per the germline V gene, CDR1 is LNHDA and CDR2 is SQIVND (reference sequence). The CDR3 consists of 14 residues. Trimming took 4 bases from V and 6 from J; bases not matched to a gene: 6. The chain's CDR3 is CASSTPGQSNTIYF. The CDR3, as DNA: TGTGCCAGTAGTACTCCGGGACAGTCAAACACCATATATTTT. The complete variable domain, with remaining parts taken from reference TRBV19 and TRBJ1-3, reads DGGITQSPKYLFRKEGQNVTLSCEQNLNHDAMYWYRQDPGQGLRLIYYSQIVNDFQKGDIAEGYSVSREKKESFPLTVTSAQKNPTAFYLCASSTPGQSNTIYFGEGSWLTVV.

The chain links TRBV18 to TRBJ2-7; 8 bases fit TRBD1. Germline V gene lookup returns CDR1 KGHSH and CDR2 LQKENI. The CDR3 length is 14 residues. V was clipped by 5 bases and J by 5 bases; unmatched bases: 8. CDR3 nucleotides: TGTGCCAGCTCATCCTGGGGACAGGCCAACGAGCAGTACTTC. It specifies CASSSWGQANEQYF.

The rearrangement links TRBV5-6 to TRBJ1-1; D not resolved. Germline loops: CDR1 SGHDT, CDR2 YYEEEE. This CDR3 contains 13 residues. V lost 3 bases, J lost 0 bases, and 6 bases lay in between. This CDR3 reads CASSSQLNTEAFF. The CDR3 region has the DNA TGTGCCAGCAGCTCTCAGCTGAACACTGAAGCTTTCTTT.

The chain recombines TRBV5-1 with TRBJ2-7, with D tentatively TRBD2 (5 bases). V was trimmed by 3 bases and J by 6 bases, leaving 22 bases between them. The CDR3 has 16 amino acids. Germline-derived CDR1 and CDR2 are SGHRS and YFSETQ. The CDR3 DNA reads as TGCGCCAGCAGCTGGCCCCCTTACCTGGAGGACTCCGAGCAGTACTTC. Translating it yields CASSWPPYLEDSEQYF.

The chain carries TRBV29-1 and TRBJ2-3; 9 nucleotides agree with TRBD2. With V trimmed by 4 bases and J by 0 bases, 5 bases remained unmatched. Germline CDR1 is SQVTM and CDR2 is ANQGSEA. This CDR3 is built from 15 residues. The CDR3: CSVGFTSGSTDTQYF. As DNA, the CDR3 is TGCAGCGTTGGATTCACTAGCGGGAGCACAGATACGCAGTATTTT.

The rearrangement joins TRBV18 to TRBJ2-1; D is uncertain. V lost 4 bases and J lost 3, with 4 bases in between. The CDR3 is 12 residues long. CDR1 and CDR2 (germline): KGHSH, LQKENI. The CDR3 region is CASSRSYNEQFF. CDR3 nucleotides: TGTGCCAGCTCACGGAGCTACAATGAGCAGTTCTTC.

The CDR3 sequence: CASRTTGNTIYF. In DNA form, the CDR3 reads TGCGCCAGCAGGACAACCGGAAACACCATATATTTT. The chain employs TRBV10-2 and TRBJ1-3; D uncertain. The germline gives CDR1 WSHSY, CDR2 SAAADI. Trimming removed 6 bases at V and 4 bases at J, with 7 bases between. The CDR3 length is 12 residues.

The chain uses TRBV5-1 and TRBJ1-2, with TRBD1 matching 7 bases. In germline, CDR1 is SGHRS, CDR2 YFSETQ. The CDR3 has 15 residues. With 2 bases clipped from V and 2 bases from J, the junction kept 6 bases outside the gene matches. The CDR3 sequence is CASSLQGSPNYGYTF. The CDR3 region has the DNA TGCGCCAGCAGCTTACAGGGGAGTCCAAACTATGGCTACACCTTC.

This clone occurred a few times. The V call is TRBV19, the J call TRBJ2-1, with a tentative D call TRBD2 (5 bases). Germline CDR1 reads LNHDA; CDR2 reads SQIVND (reference sequence). The V gene lost 3 bases and the J gene lost 9 bases, with 18 bases spanning the gap. This CDR3 contains 15 residues. The CDR3 sequence is CASSIRGRASGEQFF. In nucleotides, the CDR3 is TGTGCCAGTAGTATCCGGGGTAGGGCCTCGGGTGAGCAGTTCTTC.

This clone qualifies as medium-sized (0.01 to 0.1%). The CDR3 loop is CASSLDGLPNTEAFF. The CDR3 nucleotides are TGTGCCAGCAGCTTAGATGGACTCCCGAACACTGAAGCTTTCTTT. V is TRBV7-3 and J is TRBJ1-1, with D hard to call. Germline loops: CDR1 SGHTA, CDR2 FQGTGA. The CDR3 spans 15 residues. The germline V and J ends were trimmed by 2 bases and 1 base, with 11 bases remaining between them.

V gene TRBV11-1 combines with J gene TRBJ1-2; unclear D gene. The CDR3 has 13 residues. CDR1 and CDR2 from the germline V gene are SGHAT and FQDESV (reference sequence). V lost 2 bases and J 4 bases, leaving 8 bases between the germline ends. DNA for the CDR3: TGTGCCAGCAGCTTACCGGGCAGCTATGGCTACACCTTC. Translated: CASSLPGSYGYTF.

The genes are TRBV4-1 and TRBJ2-3, with 8 positions matching TRBD2. This CDR3 has 15 residues. V lost 6 bases, J lost 2 bases, and 7 bases stayed unmatched. Germline CDR1 and CDR2: MGHRA and YSYEKL. As DNA, the CDR3 is TGCGCCAGCAGGCAGCTTAGCGGGATCACAGATACGCAGTATTTT. This encodes CASRQLSGITDTQYF.

The genes are TRBV10-3 and TRBJ2-2, with TRBD1 matching over 9 bases. Per germline, CDR1 ENHRY and CDR2 SYGVKD. V lost 4 bases and J lost 4; bases outside the gene matches: 10. This CDR3 contains 17 residues. The DNA of the CDR3 is TGTGCCATCAGTGGCCGAACAGGGGGCGGTAGCACCGGGGAGCTGTTTTTT. It is translated as CAISGRTGGGSTGELFF.

The rearrangement uses TRBV11-3 and TRBJ2-1; 8 bases map to TRBD1. V dropped 3 bases and J dropped 4; count of bases not matched to a gene: 2. This CDR3 is built from 14 residues. The V gene's germline CDR1 is SGHNT and CDR2 YENEEA. CDR3 nucleotides: TGTGCCAGCAGCTTTGGGACAGGATACAATGAGCAGTTCTTC. Translation gives CASSFGTGYNEQFF.

The gene calls are TRBV19 and TRBJ2-2; TRBD2 matches at 10 bases. This CDR3 has 14 residues. Germline CDR1 and CDR2: LNHDA and SQIVND (reference sequence). J gave up 4 bases and V 7 bases, and 3 bases lay outside the gene matches. CDR3 loop: CASKSGRGTGELFF. The CDR3 nucleotides read TGTGCCAGTAAGAGCGGGAGGGGCACCGGGGAGCTGTTTTTT.

The V gene is TRBV2, the J gene TRBJ1-4, with D maybe TRBD1 (5 bases). Trimming left V 7 bases short and J 8 bases short, with 17 bases between. CDR1 and CDR2 (germline): SNHLY, FYNNEI. This CDR3 has 14 residues. This CDR3 reads CASTKAGGGEKLFF. The CDR3 bases are TGTGCCAGCACCAAGGCGGGGGGAGGGGAAAAACTGTTTTTT. The full variable domain, with the rest looked up from reference TRBV2 and TRBJ1-4, is EPEVTQTPSHQVTQMGQEVILRCVPISNHLYFYWYRQILGQKVEFLVSFYNNEISEKSEIFDDQFSVERPDGSNFTLKIRSTKLEDSAMYFCASTKAGGGEKLFFGSGTQLSVL.

In this sample, this clone turned up a few times. This sequence joins TRBV5-1 and TRBJ1-1, with D uncertain. The CDR3 covers 16 residues. V was shortened by 4 bases and J by 3 bases, with 19 bases between the two germline ends. The germline V gene encodes CDR1 SGHRS and CDR2 YFSETQ. CDR3 in amino acids: CASSASGLRQYTEAFF. The CDR3 DNA follows: TGCGCCAGCAGCGCCTCCGGCCTCCGCCAGTACACTGAAGCTTTCTTT. Supplemented by reference TRBV5-1 and TRBJ1-1, the full variable domain reads KAGVTQTPRYLIKTRGQQVTLSCSPISGHRSVSWYQQTPGQGLQFLFEYFSETQRNKGNFPGRFSGRQFSNSRSEMNVSTLELGDSALYLCASSASGLRQYTEAFFGQGTRLTVV.

This clone came up a few times. The rearrangement joins TRBV28 to TRBJ2-7; 9 bases align to TRBD2. Trimming at V came to 3 bases and at J to 2 bases, leaving 5 bases not matched to a gene. The CDR3 contains 15 residues. Looked up from germline, CDR1 is MDHEN and CDR2 is SYDVKM. The CDR3 nucleotides are TGTGCCAGCAGTTTTGGCGGGAGGGAAACCTACGAGCAGTACTTC. Amino acids: CASSFGGRETYEQYF. Based on the CDR3 plus reference TRBV28 and TRBJ2-7, the full variable domain is DVKVTQSSRYLVKRTGEKVFLECVQDMDHENMFWYRQDPGLGLRLIYFSYDVKMKEKGDIPEGYSVSREKKERFSLILESASTNQTSMYLCASSFGGRETYEQYFGPGTRLTVT.